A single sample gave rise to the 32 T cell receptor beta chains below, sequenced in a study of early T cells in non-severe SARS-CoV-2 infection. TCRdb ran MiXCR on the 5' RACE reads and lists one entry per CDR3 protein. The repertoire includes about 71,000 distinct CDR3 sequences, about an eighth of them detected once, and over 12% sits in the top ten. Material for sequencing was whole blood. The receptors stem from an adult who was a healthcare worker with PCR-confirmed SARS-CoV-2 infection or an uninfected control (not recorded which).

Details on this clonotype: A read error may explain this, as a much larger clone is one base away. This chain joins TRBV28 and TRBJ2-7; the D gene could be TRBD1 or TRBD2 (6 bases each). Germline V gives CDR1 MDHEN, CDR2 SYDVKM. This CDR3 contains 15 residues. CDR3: CASREGGPRRPEQHF. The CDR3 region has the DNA TGTGCCAGCAGGGAGGGGGGACCTAGGAGGCCCGAGCAGCACTTC.

The CDR3 DNA reads as TGTGCCAGCAGTTTGCAGGGTCACAATGAGCAGTTCTTC. Its protein is CASSLQGHNEQFF. The chain couples TRBV11-2 to TRBJ2-1; D is perhaps TRBD1 (5 bases). This CDR3 has 13 residues. Germline V gene data show CDR1 as SGHAT and CDR2 as FQNNGV. The ends were cut back, 6 bases at V and 5 bases at J, with 11 bases in the middle.

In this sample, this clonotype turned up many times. CDR3 nucleotide sequence: TGTGCCAGCAGCTTAGGCGGGAGCACTGAGCAGTTCTTC. Translated, it gives CASSLGGSTEQFF. The chain recombines TRBV7-9 with TRBJ2-1, with 7 nucleotides matching TRBD2. Trimming at V came to 1 base and at J to 9 bases, leaving 3 bases not matched to a gene. Germline CDR1 reads SEHNR; CDR2 reads FQNEAQ (reference sequence). This CDR3 comprises 13 residues.

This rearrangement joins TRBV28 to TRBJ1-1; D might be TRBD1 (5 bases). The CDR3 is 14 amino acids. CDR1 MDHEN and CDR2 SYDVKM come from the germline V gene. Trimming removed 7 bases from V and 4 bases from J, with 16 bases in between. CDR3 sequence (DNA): TGTGCCAGCACCCCCGGAGGGGAAGGCACTGAAGCTTTCTTT. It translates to CASTPGGEGTEAFF.

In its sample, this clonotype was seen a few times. This chain's CDR3 is CAISEEGRGEKLFF. The CDR3 DNA is TGTGCCATCAGTGAAGAAGGCCGGGGCGAAAAACTGTTTTTT. The V gene is TRBV10-3, the J gene TRBJ1-4; a weak D match, TRBD1 (5 bases). Germline CDR1 ENHRY, CDR2 SYGVKD. This CDR3 contains 14 residues. Deletions cut 3 bases from V and 8 bases from J, with 13 bases between.

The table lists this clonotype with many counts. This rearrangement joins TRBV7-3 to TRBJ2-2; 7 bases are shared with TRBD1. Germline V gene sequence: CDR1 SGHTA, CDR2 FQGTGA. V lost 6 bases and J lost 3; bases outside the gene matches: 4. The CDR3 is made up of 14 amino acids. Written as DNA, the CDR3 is TGTGCCAGCAGTACAGGGGATCACACCGGGGAGCTGTTTTTT. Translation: CASSTGDHTGELFF. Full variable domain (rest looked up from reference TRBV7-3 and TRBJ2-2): GAGVSQTPSNKVTEKGKYVELRCDPISGHTALYWYRQSLGQGPEFLIYFQGTGAADDSGLPNDRFFAVRPEGSVSTLKIQRTERGDSAVYLCASSTGDHTGELFFGEGSRLTVL.

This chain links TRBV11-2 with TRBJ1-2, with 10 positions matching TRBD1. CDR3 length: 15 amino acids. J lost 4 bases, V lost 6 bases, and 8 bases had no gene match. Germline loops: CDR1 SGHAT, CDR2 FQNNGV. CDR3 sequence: CASSPRQGAGYGYTF. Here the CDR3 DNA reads TGTGCCAGCAGTCCTAGACAGGGGGCAGGCTATGGCTACACCTTC.

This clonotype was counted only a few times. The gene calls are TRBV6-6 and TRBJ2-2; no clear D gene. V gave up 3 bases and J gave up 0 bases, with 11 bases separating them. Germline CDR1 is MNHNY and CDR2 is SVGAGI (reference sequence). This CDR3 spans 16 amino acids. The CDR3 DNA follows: TGTGCCAGCAGTTATGGAGACGCCGCGAACACCGGGGAGCTGTTTTTT. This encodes CASSYGDAANTGELFF.

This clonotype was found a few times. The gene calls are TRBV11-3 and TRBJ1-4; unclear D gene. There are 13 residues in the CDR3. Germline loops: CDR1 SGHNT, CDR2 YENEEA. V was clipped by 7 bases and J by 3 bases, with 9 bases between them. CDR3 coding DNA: TGTGCCAGCATCCCATCGCCTAATGAAAAACTGTTTTTT. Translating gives CASIPSPNEKLFF.

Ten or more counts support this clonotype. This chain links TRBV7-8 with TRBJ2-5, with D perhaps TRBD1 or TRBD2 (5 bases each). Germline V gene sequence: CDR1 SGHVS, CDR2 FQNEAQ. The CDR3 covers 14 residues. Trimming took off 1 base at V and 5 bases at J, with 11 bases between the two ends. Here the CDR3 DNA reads TGTGCCAGCAGCTTAGGGGGGTATCAGGAGACCCAGTACTTC. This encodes CASSLGGYQETQYF.

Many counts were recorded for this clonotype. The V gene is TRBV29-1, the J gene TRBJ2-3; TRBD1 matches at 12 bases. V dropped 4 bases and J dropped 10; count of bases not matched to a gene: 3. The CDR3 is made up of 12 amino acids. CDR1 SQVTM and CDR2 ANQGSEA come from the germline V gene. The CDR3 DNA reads TGCAGCGTTGGGGACAGGGGGCTTGCGCAGTATTTT. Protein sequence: CSVGDRGLAQYF.

The CDR3 region is CASSLVEQGYEQYF. The CDR3, as DNA: TGTGCCAGCAGTTTAGTCGAACAGGGCTACGAGCAGTACTTC. J is TRBJ2-7 and V is TRBV27; TRBD1 is a possible D gene (6 bases). The CDR3 contains 14 residues. In germline, CDR1 is MNHEY, CDR2 SMNVEV (reference sequence). V dropped 2 bases and J dropped 3 bases, with 11 bases sitting between them.

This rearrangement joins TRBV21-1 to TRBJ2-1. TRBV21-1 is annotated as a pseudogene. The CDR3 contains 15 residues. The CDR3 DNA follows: TGTGCCAGCAGCCACACCAGCGCAGCCTACAATGAGCAGTTCTTC. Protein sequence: CASSHTSAAYNEQFF.

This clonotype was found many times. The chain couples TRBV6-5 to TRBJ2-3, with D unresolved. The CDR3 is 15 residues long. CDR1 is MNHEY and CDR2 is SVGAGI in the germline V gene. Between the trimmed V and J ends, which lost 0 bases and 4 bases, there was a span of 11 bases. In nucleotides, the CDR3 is TGTGCCAGCAGTTACTCGAAGGGATATCCAGATACGCAGTATTTT. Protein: CASSYSKGYPDTQYF.

Here the CDR3 DNA reads TGCAGCGTTGAATCCAGGGGCGAGCAGTACTTC. Translation gives CSVESRGEQYF. The gene calls are TRBV29-1 and TRBJ2-7, with TRBD1 as a possible D gene (6 bases). This CDR3 has 11 residues. Trimming removed 2 bases from V and 6 bases from J, with 8 bases in between. Germline CDR1 SQVTM, CDR2 ANQGSEA.

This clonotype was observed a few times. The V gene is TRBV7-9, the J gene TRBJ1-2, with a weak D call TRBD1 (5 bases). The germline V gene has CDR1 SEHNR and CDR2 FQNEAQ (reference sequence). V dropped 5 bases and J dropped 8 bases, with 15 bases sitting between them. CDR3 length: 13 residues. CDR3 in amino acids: CASSVRATAGYTF. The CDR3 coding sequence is TGTGCCAGCAGCGTCAGGGCCACAGCCGGCTACACCTTC.

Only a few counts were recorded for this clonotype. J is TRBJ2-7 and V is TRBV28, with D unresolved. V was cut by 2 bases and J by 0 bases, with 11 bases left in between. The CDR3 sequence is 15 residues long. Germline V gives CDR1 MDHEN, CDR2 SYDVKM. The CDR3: CASSLSYSSSYEQYF. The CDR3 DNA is TGTGCCAGCAGTTTAAGTTACAGTAGCTCCTACGAGCAGTACTTC.

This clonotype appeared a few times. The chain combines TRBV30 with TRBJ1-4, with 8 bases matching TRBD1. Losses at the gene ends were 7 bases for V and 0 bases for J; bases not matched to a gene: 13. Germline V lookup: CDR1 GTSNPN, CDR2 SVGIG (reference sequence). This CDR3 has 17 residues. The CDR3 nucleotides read TGTGCCTTGACCCAGGGGGCATTTTTGGCAACTAATGAAAAACTGTTTTTT. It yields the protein CALTQGAFLATNEKLFF.

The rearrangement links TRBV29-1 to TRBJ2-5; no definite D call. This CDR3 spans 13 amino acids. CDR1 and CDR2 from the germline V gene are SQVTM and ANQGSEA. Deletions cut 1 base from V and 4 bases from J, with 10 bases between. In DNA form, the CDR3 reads TGCAGCGTTGAAGTTGGGCTTGGAGAGACCCAGTACTTC. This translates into CSVEVGLGETQYF. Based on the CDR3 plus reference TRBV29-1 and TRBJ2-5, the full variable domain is SAVISQKPSRDICQRGTSLTIQCQVDSQVTMMFWYRQQPGQSLTLIATANQGSEATYESGFVIDKFPISRPNLTFSTLTVSNMSPEDSSIYLCSVEVGLGETQYFGPGTRLLVL.

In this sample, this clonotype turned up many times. The CDR3 DNA reads as TGTGCCAGCAGTGTGGGGGATACGCAGTATTTT. This encodes CASSVGDTQYF. The genes are TRBV25-1 and TRBJ2-3, with no clear D. CDR1 is MGHDK, CDR2 SYGVNS, per germline. Trimming took 4 bases from V and 6 from J, leaving 5 bases between them. The CDR3 totals 11 residues.

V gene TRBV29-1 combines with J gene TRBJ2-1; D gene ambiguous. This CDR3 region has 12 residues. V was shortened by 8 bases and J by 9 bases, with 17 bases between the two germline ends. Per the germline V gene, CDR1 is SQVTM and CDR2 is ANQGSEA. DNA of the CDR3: TGCAGCCCATACCAGATCCCAATTGAGCAGTTCTTC. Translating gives CSPYQIPIEQFF.

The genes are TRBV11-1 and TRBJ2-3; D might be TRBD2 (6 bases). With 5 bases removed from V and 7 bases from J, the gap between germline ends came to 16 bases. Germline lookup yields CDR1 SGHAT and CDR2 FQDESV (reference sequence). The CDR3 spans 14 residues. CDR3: CASSQLALANTQYF. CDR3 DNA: TGTGCCAGCAGCCAACTTGCCCTAGCGAATACGCAGTATTTT. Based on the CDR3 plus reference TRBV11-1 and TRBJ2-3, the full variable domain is EAEVAQSPRYKITEKSQAVAFWCDPISGHATLYWYRQILGQGPELLVQFQDESVVDDSQLPKDRFSAERLKGVDSTLKIQPAELGDSAMYLCASSQLALANTQYFGPGTRLTVL.

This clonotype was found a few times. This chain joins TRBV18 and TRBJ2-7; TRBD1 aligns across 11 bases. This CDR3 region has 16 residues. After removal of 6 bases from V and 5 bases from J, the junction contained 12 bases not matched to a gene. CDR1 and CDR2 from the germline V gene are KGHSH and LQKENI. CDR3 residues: CASSPPGQGVRNEQYF. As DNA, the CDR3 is TGTGCCAGCTCGCCCCCGGGACAGGGGGTAAGGAACGAGCAGTACTTC.

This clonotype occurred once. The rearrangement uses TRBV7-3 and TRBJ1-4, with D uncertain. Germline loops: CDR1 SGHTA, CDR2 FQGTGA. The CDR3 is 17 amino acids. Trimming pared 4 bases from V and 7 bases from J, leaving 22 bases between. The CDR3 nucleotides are TGTGCCAGCAGCTCTCATACTTTTCTCCTGGCCCGTGAAAAACTGTTTTTT. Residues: CASSSHTFLLAREKLFF.

CDR3 DNA: TGCAGCGTTGAAGAGGGGGGCGGGGAGCTGTTTTTT. Translation gives CSVEEGGGELFF. The V call is TRBV29-1, the J call TRBJ2-2; weak D call: TRBD2 (6 bases). There are 12 residues in the CDR3. The germline V and J ends were trimmed by 0 bases and 7 bases, with 6 bases remaining between them. Germline CDR1 SQVTM, CDR2 ANQGSEA.

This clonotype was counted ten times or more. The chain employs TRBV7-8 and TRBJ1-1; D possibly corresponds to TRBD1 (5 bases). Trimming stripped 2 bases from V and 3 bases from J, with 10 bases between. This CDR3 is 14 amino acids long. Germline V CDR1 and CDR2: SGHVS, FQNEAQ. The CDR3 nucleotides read TGTGCCAGCAGCTTACAGGGAAGGGACACTGAAGCTTTCTTT. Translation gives CASSLQGRDTEAFF.

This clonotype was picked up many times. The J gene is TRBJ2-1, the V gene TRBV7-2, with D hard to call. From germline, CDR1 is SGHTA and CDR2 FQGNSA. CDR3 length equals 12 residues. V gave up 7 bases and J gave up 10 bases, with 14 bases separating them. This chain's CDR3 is CASTIHFGEQFF. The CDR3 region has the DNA TGTGCCAGCACCATCCACTTCGGGGAGCAGTTCTTC.

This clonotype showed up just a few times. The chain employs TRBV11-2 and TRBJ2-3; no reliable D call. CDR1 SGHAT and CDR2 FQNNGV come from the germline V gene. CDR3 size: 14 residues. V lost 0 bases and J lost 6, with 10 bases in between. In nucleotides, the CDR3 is TGTGCCAGCAGCTTAGATCCAGTTACTGATACGCAGTATTTT. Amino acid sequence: CASSLDPVTDTQYF. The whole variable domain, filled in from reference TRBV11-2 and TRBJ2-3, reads EAGVAQSPRYKIIEKRQSVAFWCNPISGHATLYWYQQILGQGPKLLIQFQNNGVVDDSQLPKDRFSAERLKGVDSTLKIQPAKLEDSAVYLCASSLDPVTDTQYFGPGTRLTVL.

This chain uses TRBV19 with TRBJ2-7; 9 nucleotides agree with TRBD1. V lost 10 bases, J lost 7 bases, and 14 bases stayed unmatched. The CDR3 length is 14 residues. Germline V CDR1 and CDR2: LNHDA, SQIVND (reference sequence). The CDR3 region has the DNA TGTGCCACCGGAGGGGGACAGGGAACGGGTGAGCAGTACTTC. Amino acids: CATGGGQGTGEQYF.

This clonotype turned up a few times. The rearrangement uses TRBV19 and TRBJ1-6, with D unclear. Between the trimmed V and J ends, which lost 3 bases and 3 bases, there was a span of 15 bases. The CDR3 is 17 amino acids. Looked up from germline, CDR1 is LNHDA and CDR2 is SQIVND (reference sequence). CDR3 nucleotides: TGTGCCAGTAGTATCCCGGCGGTTGTGGGCTATAATTCACCCCTCCACTTT. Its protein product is CASSIPAVVGYNSPLHF.

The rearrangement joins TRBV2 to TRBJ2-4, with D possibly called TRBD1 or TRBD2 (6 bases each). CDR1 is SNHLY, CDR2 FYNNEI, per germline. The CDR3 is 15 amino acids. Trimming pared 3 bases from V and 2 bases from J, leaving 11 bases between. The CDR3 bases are TGTGCCAGCAGTGAGTTAGGGGGGACCAAAAACATTCAGTACTTC. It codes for CASSELGGTKNIQYF.

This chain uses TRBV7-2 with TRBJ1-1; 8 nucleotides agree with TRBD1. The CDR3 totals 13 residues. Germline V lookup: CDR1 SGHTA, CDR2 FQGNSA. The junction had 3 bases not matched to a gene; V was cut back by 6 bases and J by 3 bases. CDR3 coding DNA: TGTGCCAGCAGTCGGGACAGGCACACTGAAGCTTTCTTT. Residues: CASSRDRHTEAFF.